The 8 T cell receptor beta chains below were found in one sample sequenced in a study of beta chain features in type 1 diabetes. The antigens of these receptors remain unknown. Study results and limitations: Across all four CD4+ subsets, people with type 1 diabetes showed modestly shorter TCRB CDR3s.

Every isolated RNA sample was fully reverse transcribed, so sequencing captured expressed TCRB transcripts. Repertoires were generated with immunoSEQ multiplex PCR, while TCRdb's copy carries only in-frame clones and drops some. The table includes some 360,000 clones, over 9% detected once. Sequenced material: central memory CD4+ T cells from blood. The receptors stem from a man between 25 and 39 years old with type 1 diabetes.

This clone was seen only a few times. The chain has TRBV19 and TRBJ2-6, with unresolved D. Germline values: CDR1 LNHDA, CDR2 SQIVND (reference sequence). Trimming left V 1 base short and J 0 bases short, with 1 base between. The CDR3 is 14 residues long. The DNA for the CDR3 is TGTGCCAGTAGTATAGTCTCTGGGGCCAACGTCCTGACTTTC. This sequence encodes CASSIVSGANVLTF.

This clone was observed a handful of times. The chain combines TRBV6-5 with TRBJ2-6; D is unresolved. Germline V gene sequence: CDR1 MNHEY, CDR2 SVGAGI. V was pared by 8 bases and J by 1 base, with 12 bases between. This CDR3 is built from 15 residues. DNA for the CDR3: TGTGCCAGCCTGGGGAACCCTTCTGGGGCCAACGTCCTGACTTTC. Translating it yields CASLGNPSGANVLTF.

This clone occurred a few times. The DNA of the CDR3 is TGTGCCAGCAGCGGAGGAATAGAGAGCACAGATACGCAGTATTTT. Encoded protein: CASSGGIESTDTQYF. V and J are TRBV9 and TRBJ2-3; D remains ambiguous. The germline V gene has CDR1 SGDLS and CDR2 YYNGEE. Trimming shortened V by 3 bases and J by 0 bases, and 11 bases separated the two germline ends. The CDR3 contains 15 residues.

The V call is TRBV11-2, the J call TRBJ1-1; D call uncertain. V lost 1 base to trimming and J lost 3 bases, with 9 bases between them. Germline assignment: CDR1 SGHAT and CDR2 FQNNGV. The CDR3 extends over 14 amino acids. The CDR3 DNA reads TGTGCCAGCAGCTTAGGGAAATTGGACACTGAAGCTTTCTTT. Its protein is CASSLGKLDTEAFF.

The chain couples TRBV7-9 to TRBJ2-1; 13 nucleotides align to TRBD2. CDR3 length: 17 amino acids. The germline gives CDR1 SEHNR, CDR2 FQNEAQ (reference sequence). V lost 1 base and J lost 8; bases outside the gene matches: 8. The CDR3 nucleotides read TGTGCCAGCAGCTTAGTAGCGACTAGCGGGAGGTTCTATGAGCAGTTCTTC. Encoded protein: CASSLVATSGRFYEQFF. The full variable domain, completed using reference TRBV7-9 and TRBJ2-1, is DTGVSQNPRHKITKRGQNVTFRCDPISEHNRLYWYRQTLGQGPEFLTYFQNEAQLEKSRLLSDRFSAERPKGSFSTLEIQRTEQGDSAMYLCASSLVATSGRFYEQFFGPGTRLTVL.

There are a few counts of this clone. Here the CDR3 reads CSVSAGPVETQYF. For the CDR3, the DNA is TGCAGCGTCAGCGCGGGACCGGTAGAGACCCAGTACTTC. The V call is TRBV29-1, the J call TRBJ2-5; perhaps TRBD2 as D (6 bases). The CDR3 consists of 13 residues. CDR1 and CDR2 from the germline V gene are SQVTM and ANQGSEA. Trimming removed 6 bases from V and 4 bases from J, with 15 bases in between.

This clone was seen only a few times. The V gene is TRBV6-1, the J gene TRBJ1-1; no definite D call. This CDR3 is built from 15 residues. Germline assignment: CDR1 MNHNS and CDR2 SASEGT. Trimming shortened V by 6 bases and J by 1 base, and 15 bases separated the two germline ends. CDR3 in DNA: TGTGCCAGCAGGAGAGTATTGGTGGCGAACACTGAAGCTTTCTTT. It yields the protein CASRRVLVANTEAFF.

Points on this clone: Since a much larger clone is just one base distant, this may be a read error. V and J are TRBV6-1 and TRBJ2-7; D is unclear. Between the trimmed V and J ends, which lost 4 bases and 0 bases, there was a span of 1 base. The CDR3 spans 11 residues. Germline V gene data show CDR1 as MNHNS and CDR2 as SASEGT. DNA for the CDR3: TGTGCCAGCAGTGCCTCCTACGAGCAGTACTTC. Protein: CASSASYEQYF.